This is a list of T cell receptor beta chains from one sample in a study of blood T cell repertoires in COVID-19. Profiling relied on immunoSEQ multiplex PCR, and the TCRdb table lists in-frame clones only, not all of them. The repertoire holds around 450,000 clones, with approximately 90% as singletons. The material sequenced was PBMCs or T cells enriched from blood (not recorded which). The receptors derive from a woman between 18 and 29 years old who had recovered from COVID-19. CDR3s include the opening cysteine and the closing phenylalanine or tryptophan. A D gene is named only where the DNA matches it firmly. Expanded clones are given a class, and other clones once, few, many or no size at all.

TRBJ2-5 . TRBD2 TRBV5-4 CASSLVRTSGLKGVQETQYF TGTGCCAGCAGCTTGGTTAGGACTAGCGGTCTTAAAGGGGTCCAAGAGACCCAGTACTTC
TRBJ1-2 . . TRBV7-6 CASSLTAPGHGVYGYTF TGTGCCAGCAGCTTAACAGCTCCGGGACACGGAGTTTATGGCTACACCTTC
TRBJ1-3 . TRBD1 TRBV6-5 CASSRTGPGNTIYF TGTGCCAGCAGTAGGACAGGCCCTGGAAACACCATATATTTT
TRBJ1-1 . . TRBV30 CAWSGASNTEAFF TGTGCCTGGAGTGGGGCCTCAAACACTGAAGCTTTCTTT
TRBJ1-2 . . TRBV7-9 CASRGSADGYTF TGTGCCAGCAGGGGCTCAGCGGATGGCTACACCTTC
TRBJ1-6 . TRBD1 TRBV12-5 CASGGDRVNSPLHF TGTGCTAGTGGGGGGGACAGGGTAAATTCACCCCTCCACTTT
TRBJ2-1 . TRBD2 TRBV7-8 CASSFGGGASRNEQFF TGTGCCAGCAGCTTCGGCGGGGGGGCCTCGCGAAATGAGCAGTTCTTC
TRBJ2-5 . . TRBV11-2 CASSLKATVIQETQYF TGTGCCAGCAGCTTAAAAGCGACAGTTATACAAGAGACCCAGTACTTC
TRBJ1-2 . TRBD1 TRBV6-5 CASSLLLGQNYGYTF TGTGCCAGCAGCCTACTTTTGGGACAGAACTATGGCTACACCTTC
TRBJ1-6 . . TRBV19 CASRRGLNSPLHF TGTGCCAGTCGCAGGGGTCTGAATTCACCCCTCCACTTT
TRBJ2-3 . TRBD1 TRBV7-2 CASSLMDRVPDTQYF TGTGCCAGCAGCTTGATGGACAGGGTCCCAGATACGCAGTATTTT
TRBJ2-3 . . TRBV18 CASSPPDRGATDTQYF TGTGCCAGCTCACCACCGGACCGGGGGGCCACAGATACGCAGTATTTT
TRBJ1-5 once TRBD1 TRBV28 CASSPWRGTGLYSNQPQHF TGTGCCAGCAGTCCGTGGAGGGGGACAGGACTCTATAGCAATCAGCCCCAGCATTTT
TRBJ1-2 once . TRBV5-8 CASSLDRMGGYTF TGTGCCAGCAGCTTGGACCGGATGGGCGGCTACACCTTC
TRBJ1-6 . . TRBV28 CASRSPTGTTWGLFEPLHF TGTGCCAGCAGGTCGCCAACCGGGACAACTTGGGGGTTATTTGAACCCCTCCACTTT
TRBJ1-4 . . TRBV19 CASSSGRVTDEKLFF TGTGCCAGTTCATCAGGGCGCGTTACGGACGAAAAACTGTTTTTT
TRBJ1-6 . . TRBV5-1 CASSFTARNRANNSPLHF TGCGCCAGCAGCTTTACGGCCAGGAACAGGGCTAACAATTCACCCCTCCACTTT
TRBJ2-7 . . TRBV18 CASSPRDFSYEQYF TGTGCCAGCTCACCCCGGGACTTCTCCTACGAGCAGTACTTC